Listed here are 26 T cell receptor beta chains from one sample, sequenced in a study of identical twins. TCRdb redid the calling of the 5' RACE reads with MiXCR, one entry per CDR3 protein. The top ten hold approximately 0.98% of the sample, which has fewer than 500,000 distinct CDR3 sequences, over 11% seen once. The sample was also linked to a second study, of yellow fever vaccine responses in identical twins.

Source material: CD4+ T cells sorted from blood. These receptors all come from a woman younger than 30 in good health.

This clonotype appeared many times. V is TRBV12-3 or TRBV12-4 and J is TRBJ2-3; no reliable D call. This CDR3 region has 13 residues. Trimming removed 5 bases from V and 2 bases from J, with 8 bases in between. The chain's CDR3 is CASSRLITDTQYF. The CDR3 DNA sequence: TGTGCCAGCAGTAGACTTATCACAGATACGCAGTATTTT.

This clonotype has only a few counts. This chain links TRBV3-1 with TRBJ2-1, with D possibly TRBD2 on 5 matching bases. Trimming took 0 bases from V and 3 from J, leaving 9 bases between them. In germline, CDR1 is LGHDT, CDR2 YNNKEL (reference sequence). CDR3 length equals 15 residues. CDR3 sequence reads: CASSQDGLNYNEQFF. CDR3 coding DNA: TGTGCCAGCAGCCAAGATGGACTCAACTACAATGAGCAGTTCTTC.

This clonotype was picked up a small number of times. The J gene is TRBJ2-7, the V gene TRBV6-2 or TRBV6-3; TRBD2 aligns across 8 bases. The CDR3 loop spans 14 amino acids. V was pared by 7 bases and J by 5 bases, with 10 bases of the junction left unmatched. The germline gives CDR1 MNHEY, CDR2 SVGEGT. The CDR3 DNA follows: TGTGCCAGCACCGAAGGGATAGCGGGACACGAGCAGTACTTC. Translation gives CASTEGIAGHEQYF.

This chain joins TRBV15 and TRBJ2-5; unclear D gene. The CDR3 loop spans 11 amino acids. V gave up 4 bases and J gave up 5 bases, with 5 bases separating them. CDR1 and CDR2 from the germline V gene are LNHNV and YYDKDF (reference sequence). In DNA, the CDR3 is TGTGCCACCAGCAAGAAGGAGACCCAGTACTTC. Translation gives CATSKKETQYF. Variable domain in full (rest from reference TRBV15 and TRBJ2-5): DAMVIQNPRYQVTQFGKPVTLSCSQTLNHNVMYWYQQKSSQAPKLLFHYYDKDFNNEADTPDNFQSRRPNTSFCFLDIRSPGLGDTAMYLCATSKKETQYFGPGTRLLVL.

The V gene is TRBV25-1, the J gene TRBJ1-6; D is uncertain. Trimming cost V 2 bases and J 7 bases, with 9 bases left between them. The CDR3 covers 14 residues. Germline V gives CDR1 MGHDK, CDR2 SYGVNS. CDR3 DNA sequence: TGTGCCAGCAGTGAAGACAATAGGAATTCACCCCTCCACTTT. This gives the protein CASSEDNRNSPLHF.

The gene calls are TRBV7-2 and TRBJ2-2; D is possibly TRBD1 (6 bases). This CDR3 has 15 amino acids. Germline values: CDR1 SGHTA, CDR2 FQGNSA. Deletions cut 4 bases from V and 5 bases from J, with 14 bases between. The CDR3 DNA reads TGTGCCAGCAGCTACGACAGGCTTTTTACCGGGGAGCTGTTTTTT. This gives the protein CASSYDRLFTGELFF.

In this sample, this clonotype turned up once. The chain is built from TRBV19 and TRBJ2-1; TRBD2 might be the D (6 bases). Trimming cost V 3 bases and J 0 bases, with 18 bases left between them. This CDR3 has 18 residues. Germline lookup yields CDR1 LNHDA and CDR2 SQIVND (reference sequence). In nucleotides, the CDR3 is TGTGCCAGTAGTATGGCGACCGGGACTTTTAGCTCCTACAATGAGCAGTTCTTC. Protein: CASSMATGTFSSYNEQFF. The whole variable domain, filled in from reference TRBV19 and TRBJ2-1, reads DGGITQSPKYLFRKEGQNVTLSCEQNLNHDAMYWYRQDPGQGLRLIYYSQIVNDFQKGDIAEGYSVSREKKESFPLTVTSAQKNPTAFYLCASSMATGTFSSYNEQFFGPGTRLTVL.

The CDR3 sequence is CATSDSPPNYEQYF. In nucleotides, the CDR3 is TGTGCCACCAGTGATTCCCCGCCGAACTACGAGCAGTACTTC. V usage is TRBV24-1 and J usage is TRBJ2-7; no clear D. CDR1 and CDR2 from the germline V gene are KGHDR and SFDVKD. Trimming took 2 bases from V and 3 from J, leaving 10 bases between them. The CDR3 spans 14 residues.

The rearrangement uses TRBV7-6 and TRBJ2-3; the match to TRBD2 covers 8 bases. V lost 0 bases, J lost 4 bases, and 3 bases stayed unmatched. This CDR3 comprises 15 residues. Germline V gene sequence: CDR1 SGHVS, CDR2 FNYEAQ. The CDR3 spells CASSLAGRGSDTQYF. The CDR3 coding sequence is TGTGCCAGCAGCTTAGCCGGGAGGGGGTCAGATACGCAGTATTTT.

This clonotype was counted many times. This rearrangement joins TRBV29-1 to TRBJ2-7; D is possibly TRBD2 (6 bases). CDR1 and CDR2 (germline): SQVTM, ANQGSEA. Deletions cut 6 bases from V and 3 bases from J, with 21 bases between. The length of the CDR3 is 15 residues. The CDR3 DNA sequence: TGCAGCGTCAATTCTGGGGGACTCCCAAACTACGAGCAGTACTTC. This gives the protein CSVNSGGLPNYEQYF.

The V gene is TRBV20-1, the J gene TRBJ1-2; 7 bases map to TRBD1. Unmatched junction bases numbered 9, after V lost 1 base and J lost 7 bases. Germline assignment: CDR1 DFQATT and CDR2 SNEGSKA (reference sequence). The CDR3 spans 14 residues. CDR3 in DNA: TGCAGTGCTAGAGCCAGACAGGGAAGTGGTGGCTACACCTTC. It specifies CSARARQGSGGYTF.

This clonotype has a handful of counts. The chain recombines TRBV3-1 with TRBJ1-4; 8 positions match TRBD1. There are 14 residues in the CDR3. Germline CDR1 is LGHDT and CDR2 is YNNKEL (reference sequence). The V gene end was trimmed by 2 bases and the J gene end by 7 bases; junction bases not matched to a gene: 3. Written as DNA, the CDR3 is TGTGCCAGCAGCCAAACAGGGGGACGTGAAAAACTGTTTTTT. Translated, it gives CASSQTGGREKLFF.

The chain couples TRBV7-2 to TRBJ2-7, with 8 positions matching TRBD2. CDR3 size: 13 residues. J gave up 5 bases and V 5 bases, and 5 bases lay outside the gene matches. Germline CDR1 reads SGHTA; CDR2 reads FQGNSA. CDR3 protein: CASSPPGGNEQYF. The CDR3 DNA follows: TGTGCCAGCAGCCCTCCGGGGGGGAACGAGCAGTACTTC.

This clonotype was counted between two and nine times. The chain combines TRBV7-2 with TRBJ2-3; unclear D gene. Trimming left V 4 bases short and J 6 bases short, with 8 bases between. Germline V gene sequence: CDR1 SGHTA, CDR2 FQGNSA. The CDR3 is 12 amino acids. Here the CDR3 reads CASSSLRDTQYF. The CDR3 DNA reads TGTGCCAGCAGCTCCCTAAGGGATACGCAGTATTTT.

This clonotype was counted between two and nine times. The CDR3 spells CASSLGVSGALSYGYTF. For the CDR3, the DNA is TGTGCCAGCAGCTTAGGCGTATCGGGGGCGTTAAGCTATGGCTACACCTTC. The rearrangement joins TRBV7-8 to TRBJ1-2; D may be TRBD1 (6 bases). This CDR3 has 17 amino acids. CDR1 and CDR2 from the germline V gene are SGHVS and FQNEAQ. The ends were cut back, 1 base at V and 4 bases at J, with 19 bases in the middle.

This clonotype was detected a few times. Here the CDR3 DNA reads TGTGCCAGCAGCTTATACCAACAAGAGACCCAGTACTTC. Its protein product is CASSLYQQETQYF. The gene calls are TRBV7-9 and TRBJ2-5; D not certain. V lost 2 bases to trimming and J lost 2 bases, with 6 bases between them. Germline V gene sequence: CDR1 SEHNR, CDR2 FQNEAQ (reference sequence). The CDR3 runs to 13 residues.

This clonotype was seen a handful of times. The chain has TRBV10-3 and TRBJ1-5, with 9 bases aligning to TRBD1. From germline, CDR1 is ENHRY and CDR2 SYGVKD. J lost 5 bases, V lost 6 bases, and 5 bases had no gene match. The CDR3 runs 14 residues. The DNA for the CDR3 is TGTGCCATCAGCCGGACAGGGGTGGATCAGCCCCAGCATTTT. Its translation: CAISRTGVDQPQHF.

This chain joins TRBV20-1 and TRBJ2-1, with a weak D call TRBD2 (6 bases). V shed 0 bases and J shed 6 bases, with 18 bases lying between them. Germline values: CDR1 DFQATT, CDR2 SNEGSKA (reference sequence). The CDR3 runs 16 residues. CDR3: CSARDPTGALVNEQFF. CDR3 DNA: TGCAGTGCTAGAGATCCGACGGGAGCACTAGTCAATGAGCAGTTCTTC.

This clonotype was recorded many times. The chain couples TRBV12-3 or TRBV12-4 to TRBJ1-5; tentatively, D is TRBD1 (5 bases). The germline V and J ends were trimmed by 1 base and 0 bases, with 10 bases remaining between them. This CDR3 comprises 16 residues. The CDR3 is CASSLGQGVSNQPQHF. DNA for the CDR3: TGTGCCAGCAGTTTAGGTCAGGGTGTTAGCAATCAGCCCCAGCATTTT.

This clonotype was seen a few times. The CDR3: CASSWAGGGSTDTQYF. The CDR3 nucleotides are TGTGCCAGCAGCTGGGCGGGGGGGGGATCCACAGATACGCAGTATTTT. The chain carries TRBV12-3 or TRBV12-4 and TRBJ2-3; 9 positions agree with TRBD2. V shed 6 bases, J shed 2 bases, and the junction held 9 bases outside the gene matches. The CDR3 consists of 16 residues.

The CDR3 here is CASSGTRAGDTQYF. DNA for the CDR3: TGTGCCAGCAGCGGGACCCGCGCAGGCGATACGCAGTATTTT. This chain connects TRBV7-2 to TRBJ2-3; D possibly matches TRBD1 or TRBD2 (5 bases each). Trimming cost V 5 bases and J 6 bases, with 15 bases left between them. The CDR3 covers 14 residues. Germline values: CDR1 SGHTA, CDR2 FQGNSA.

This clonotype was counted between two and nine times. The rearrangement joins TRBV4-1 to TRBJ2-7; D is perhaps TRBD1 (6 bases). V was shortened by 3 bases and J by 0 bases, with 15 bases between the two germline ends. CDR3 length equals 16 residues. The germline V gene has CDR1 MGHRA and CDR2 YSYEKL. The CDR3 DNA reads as TGCGCCAGCAGCCACGCAGGGGACGGATACTCCTACGAGCAGTACTTC. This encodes CASSHAGDGYSYEQYF.

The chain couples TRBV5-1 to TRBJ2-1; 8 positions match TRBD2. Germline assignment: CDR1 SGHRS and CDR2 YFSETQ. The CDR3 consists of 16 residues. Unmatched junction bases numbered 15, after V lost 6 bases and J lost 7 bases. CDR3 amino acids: CASMFPIAGGGNEQFF. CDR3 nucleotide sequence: TGCGCCAGCATGTTTCCCATCGCGGGGGGTGGAAATGAGCAGTTCTTC.

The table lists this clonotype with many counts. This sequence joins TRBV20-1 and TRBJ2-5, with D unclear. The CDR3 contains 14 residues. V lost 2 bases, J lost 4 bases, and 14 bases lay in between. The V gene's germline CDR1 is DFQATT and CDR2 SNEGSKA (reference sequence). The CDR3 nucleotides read TGCAGTGCTAGAATGGGCAGAAAGCTAGAGACCCAGTACTTC. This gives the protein CSARMGRKLETQYF.

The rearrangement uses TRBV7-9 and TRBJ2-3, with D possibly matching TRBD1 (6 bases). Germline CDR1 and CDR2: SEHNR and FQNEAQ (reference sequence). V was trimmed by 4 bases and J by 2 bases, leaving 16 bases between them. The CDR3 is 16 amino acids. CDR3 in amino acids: CASSSDRRPLTDTQYF. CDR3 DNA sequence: TGTGCCAGCAGCTCTGACAGGAGACCACTCACAGATACGCAGTATTTT.

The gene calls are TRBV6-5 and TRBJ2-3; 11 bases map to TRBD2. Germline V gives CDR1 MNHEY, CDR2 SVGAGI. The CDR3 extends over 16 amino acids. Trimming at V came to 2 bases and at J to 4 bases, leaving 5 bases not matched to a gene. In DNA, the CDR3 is TGTGCCAGCAGTTACGTAGCGGGGGGGCCATCAGATACGCAGTATTTT. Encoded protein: CASSYVAGGPSDTQYF.